This T cell receptor beta chain was recorded in a study of cytomegalovirus exposure and HLA in healthy donors. The study's findings and limits: The classifier reportedly diagnosed cytomegalovirus status with high sensitivity and specificity.

The repertoire was sequenced with immunoSEQ multiplex PCR; TCRdb's copy has only in-frame clones and lacks some. Of 200,000 to 300,000 clones listed, roughly 91% are singletons. As to this clone: Its antigen is as yet unknown.

V lost 3 bases and J lost 3, with 9 bases in between. This CDR3 contains 13 residues. The germline CDR1 and CDR2 sequences are MGHRA and YSYEKL. The genes are TRBV4-1 and TRBJ2-7; D call uncertain. The sample comprised PBMCs. The sequence was obtained from a young woman in good health and CMV-seronegative. DNA of the CDR3: TGCGCCAGCAGCCAGGGGATACTCTACGAGCAGTACTTC. It is translated as CASSQGILYEQYF.